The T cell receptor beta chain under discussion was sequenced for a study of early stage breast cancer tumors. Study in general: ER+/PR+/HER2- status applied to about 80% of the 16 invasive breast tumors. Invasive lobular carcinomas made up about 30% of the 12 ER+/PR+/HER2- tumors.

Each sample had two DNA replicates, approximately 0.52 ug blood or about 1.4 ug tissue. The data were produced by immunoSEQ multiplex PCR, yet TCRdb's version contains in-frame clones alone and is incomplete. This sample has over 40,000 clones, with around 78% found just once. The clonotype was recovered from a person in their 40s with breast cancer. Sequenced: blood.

In DNA, the CDR3 is TGCGCCAGCAGTTTAGGCTTTCCCTATGGCTACACCTTC. Translation: CASSLGFPYGYTF. The chain employs TRBV5-1 and TRBJ1-2; D not resolved. With 5 bases removed from V and 4 bases from J, the gap between germline ends came to 12 bases. Germline V gene lookup returns CDR1 SGHRS and CDR2 YFSETQ. This CDR3 is 13 amino acids long.